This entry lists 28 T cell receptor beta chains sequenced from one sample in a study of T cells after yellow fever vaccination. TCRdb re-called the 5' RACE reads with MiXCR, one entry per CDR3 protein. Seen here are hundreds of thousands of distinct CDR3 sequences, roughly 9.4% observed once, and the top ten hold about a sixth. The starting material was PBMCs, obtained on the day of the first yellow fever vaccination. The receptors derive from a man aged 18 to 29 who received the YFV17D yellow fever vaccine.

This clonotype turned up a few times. The CDR3, as DNA: TGTGCCAGCAGCGTATACAGTATGACCGGGGAGCTGTTTTTT. Protein: CASSVYSMTGELFF. The chain recombines TRBV9 with TRBJ2-2; D is undetermined. The V end lost 1 base, the J end lost 5 bases, and 9 bases lay between the germline ends. The CDR3 is 14 amino acids. Germline V gene data show CDR1 as SGDLS and CDR2 as YYNGEE.

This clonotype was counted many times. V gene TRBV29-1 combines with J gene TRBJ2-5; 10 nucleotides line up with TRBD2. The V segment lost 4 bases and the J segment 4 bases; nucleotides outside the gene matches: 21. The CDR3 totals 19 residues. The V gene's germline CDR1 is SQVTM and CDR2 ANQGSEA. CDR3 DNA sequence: TGCAGCGTTGTCCTTTCGCTGGGGCCTAGCGGGGGCCGCTTAGAGACCCAGTACTTC. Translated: CSVVLSLGPSGGRLETQYF.

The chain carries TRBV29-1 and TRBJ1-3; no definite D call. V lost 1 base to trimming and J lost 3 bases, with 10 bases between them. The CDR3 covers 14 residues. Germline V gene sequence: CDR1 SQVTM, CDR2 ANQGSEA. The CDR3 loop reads CSVEVGGLGNTIYF. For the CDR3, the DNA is TGCAGCGTTGAAGTCGGAGGGCTTGGAAACACCATATATTTT.

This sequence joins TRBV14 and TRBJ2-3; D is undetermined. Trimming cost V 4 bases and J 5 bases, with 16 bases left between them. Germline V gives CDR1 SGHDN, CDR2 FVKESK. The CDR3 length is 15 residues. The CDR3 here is CASSPFDGWGDTQYF. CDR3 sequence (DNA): TGTGCCAGCAGCCCATTTGACGGTTGGGGAGATACGCAGTATTTT.

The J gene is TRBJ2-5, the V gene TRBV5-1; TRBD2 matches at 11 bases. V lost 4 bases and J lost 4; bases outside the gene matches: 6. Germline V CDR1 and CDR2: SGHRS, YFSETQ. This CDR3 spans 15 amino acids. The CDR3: CASSRALAGGETQYF. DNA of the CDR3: TGCGCCAGCAGCAGGGCCCTAGCGGGGGGAGAGACCCAGTACTTC. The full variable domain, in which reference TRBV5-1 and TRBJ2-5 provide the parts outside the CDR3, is KAGVTQTPRYLIKTRGQQVTLSCSPISGHRSVSWYQQTPGQGLQFLFEYFSETQRNKGNFPGRFSGRQFSNSRSEMNVSTLELGDSALYLCASSRALAGGETQYFGPGTRLLVL.

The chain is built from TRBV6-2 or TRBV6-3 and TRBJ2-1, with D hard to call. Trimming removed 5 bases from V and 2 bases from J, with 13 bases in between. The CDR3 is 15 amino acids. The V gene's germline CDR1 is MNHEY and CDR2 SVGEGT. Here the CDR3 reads CASSRGPTTYNEQFF. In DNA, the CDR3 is TGTGCCAGCAGTAGAGGACCCACCACCTACAATGAGCAGTTCTTC.

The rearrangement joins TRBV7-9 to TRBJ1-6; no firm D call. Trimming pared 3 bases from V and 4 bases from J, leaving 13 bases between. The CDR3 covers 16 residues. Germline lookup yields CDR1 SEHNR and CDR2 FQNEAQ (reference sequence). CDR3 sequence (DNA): TGTGCCAGCAGCTTGCTTTTTCTAGGGTATAATTCACCCCTCCACTTT. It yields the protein CASSLLFLGYNSPLHF.

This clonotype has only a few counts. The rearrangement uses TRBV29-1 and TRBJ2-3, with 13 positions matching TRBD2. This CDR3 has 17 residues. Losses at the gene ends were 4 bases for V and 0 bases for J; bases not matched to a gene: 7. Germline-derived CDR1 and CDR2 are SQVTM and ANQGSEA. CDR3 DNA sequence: TGCAGCGTTGGTCGACTAGCGGGGGGACTTAGCACAGATACGCAGTATTTT. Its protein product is CSVGRLAGGLSTDTQYF.

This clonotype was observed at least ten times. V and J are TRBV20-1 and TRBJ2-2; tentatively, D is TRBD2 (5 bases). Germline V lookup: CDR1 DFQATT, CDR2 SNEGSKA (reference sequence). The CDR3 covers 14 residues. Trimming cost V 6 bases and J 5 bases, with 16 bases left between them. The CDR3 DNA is TGCAGTGCAAGACTAACCACCGGGACCGGGGAGCTGTTTTTT. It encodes CSARLTTGTGELFF.

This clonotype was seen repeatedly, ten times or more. CDR3 sequence (DNA): TGTGCCAGCAGTCCCGGGGACCCTGCCACCGGGGAGCTGTTTTTT. It translates to CASSPGDPATGELFF. This chain connects TRBV27 to TRBJ2-2; D tentatively fits TRBD1 or TRBD2 (5 bases each). The CDR3 runs to 15 residues. V was shortened by 5 bases and J by 4 bases, with 14 bases between the two germline ends. Germline CDR1 and CDR2: MNHEY and SMNVEV (reference sequence).

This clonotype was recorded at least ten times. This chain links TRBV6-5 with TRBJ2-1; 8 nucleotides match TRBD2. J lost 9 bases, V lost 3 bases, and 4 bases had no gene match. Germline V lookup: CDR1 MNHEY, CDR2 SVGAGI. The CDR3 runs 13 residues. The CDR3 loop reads CASSYAGGGEQFF. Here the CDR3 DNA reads TGTGCCAGCAGTTATGCGGGGGGCGGTGAGCAGTTCTTC.

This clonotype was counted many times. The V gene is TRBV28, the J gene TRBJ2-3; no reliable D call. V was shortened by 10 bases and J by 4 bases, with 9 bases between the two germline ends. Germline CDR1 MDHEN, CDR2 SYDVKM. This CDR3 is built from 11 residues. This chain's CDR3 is CATLLADTQYF. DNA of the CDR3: TGTGCCACCCTCCTCGCAGATACGCAGTATTTT.

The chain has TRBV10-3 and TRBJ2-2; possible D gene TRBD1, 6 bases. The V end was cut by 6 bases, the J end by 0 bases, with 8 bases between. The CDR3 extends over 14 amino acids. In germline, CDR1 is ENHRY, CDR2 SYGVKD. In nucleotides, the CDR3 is TGTGCCATCAGGACAGGTTCGAACACCGGGGAGCTGTTTTTT. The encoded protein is CAIRTGSNTGELFF.

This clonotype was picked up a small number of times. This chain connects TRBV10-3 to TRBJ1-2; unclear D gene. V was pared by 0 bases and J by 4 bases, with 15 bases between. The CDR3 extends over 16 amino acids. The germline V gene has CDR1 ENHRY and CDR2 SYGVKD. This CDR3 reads CAISESPGYESYGYTF. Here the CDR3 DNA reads TGTGCCATCAGTGAGTCGCCGGGGTACGAAAGCTATGGCTACACCTTC.

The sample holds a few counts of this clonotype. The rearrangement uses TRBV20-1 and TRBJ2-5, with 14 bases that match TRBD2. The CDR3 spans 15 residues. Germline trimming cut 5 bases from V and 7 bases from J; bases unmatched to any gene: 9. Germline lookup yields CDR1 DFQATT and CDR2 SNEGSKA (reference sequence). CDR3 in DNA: TGCAGTGCTGTCACCGGGACTAGCGGGGGTGGGACCCAGTACTTC. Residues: CSAVTGTSGGGTQYF.

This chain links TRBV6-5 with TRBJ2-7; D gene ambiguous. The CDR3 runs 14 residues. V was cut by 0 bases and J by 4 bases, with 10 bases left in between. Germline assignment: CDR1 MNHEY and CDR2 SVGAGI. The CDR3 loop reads CASSYSAGKYEQYV. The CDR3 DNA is TGTGCCAGCAGTTACTCGGCAGGAAAATACGAGCAGTACGTC.

CDR3 region: CASSLDGQGVYEQYV. CDR3 nucleotide sequence: TGTGCCAGCAGCTTAGACGGACAGGGGGTATACGAGCAGTACGTC. The genes are TRBV7-9 and TRBJ2-7, with 10 nucleotides matching TRBD1. This CDR3 is built from 15 residues. In germline, CDR1 is SEHNR, CDR2 FQNEAQ (reference sequence). V lost 1 base to trimming and J lost 4 bases; unmatched junction nucleotides: 4.

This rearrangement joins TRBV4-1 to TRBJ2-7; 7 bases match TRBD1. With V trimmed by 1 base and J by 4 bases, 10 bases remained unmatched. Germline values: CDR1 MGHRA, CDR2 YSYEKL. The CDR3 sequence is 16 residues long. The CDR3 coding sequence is TGCGCCAGCAGCCAAGGATTCCCCGCAGGGGGATACGAGCAGTACGTC. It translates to CASSQGFPAGGYEQYV.

The CDR3 here is CSAREGTTVRETQYF. In nucleotides, the CDR3 is TGCAGTGCTAGAGAGGGGACTACCGTCCGAGAGACCCAGTACTTC. The V call is TRBV20-1, the J call TRBJ2-5, with 7 bases aligning to TRBD2. The V and J ends lost 0 bases and 4 bases, in that order; junction bases with no gene match: 8. Germline values: CDR1 DFQATT, CDR2 SNEGSKA (reference sequence). The CDR3 contains 15 residues.

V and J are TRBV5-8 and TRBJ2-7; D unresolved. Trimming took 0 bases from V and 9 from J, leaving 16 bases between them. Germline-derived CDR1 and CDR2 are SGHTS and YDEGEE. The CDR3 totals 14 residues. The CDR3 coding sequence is TGTGCCAGCAGCTTGGCCATGGCTCCCTTTGGGCAGTACGTC. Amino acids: CASSLAMAPFGQYV.

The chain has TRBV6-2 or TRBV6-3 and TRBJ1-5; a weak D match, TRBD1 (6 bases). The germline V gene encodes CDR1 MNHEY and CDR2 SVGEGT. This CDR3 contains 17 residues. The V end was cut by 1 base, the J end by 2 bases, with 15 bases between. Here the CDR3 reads CASSYFQGIGGNQPQHF. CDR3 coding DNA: TGTGCCAGCAGTTACTTTCAGGGGATCGGGGGCAATCAGCCCCAGCATTTT.

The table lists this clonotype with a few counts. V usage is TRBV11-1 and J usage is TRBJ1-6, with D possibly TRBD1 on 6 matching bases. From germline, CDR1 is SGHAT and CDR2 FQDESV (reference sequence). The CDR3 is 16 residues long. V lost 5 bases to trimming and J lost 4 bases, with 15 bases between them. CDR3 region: CASSPGRTAYNSPLHF. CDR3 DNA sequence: TGTGCCAGCAGCCCAGGAAGGACAGCTTATAATTCACCCCTCCACTTT.

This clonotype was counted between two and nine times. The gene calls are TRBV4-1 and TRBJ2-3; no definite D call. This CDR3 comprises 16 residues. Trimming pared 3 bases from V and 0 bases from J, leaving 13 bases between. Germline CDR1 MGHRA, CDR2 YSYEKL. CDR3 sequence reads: CASSHPSTASTDTQYF. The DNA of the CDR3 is TGCGCCAGCAGCCATCCTTCGACCGCAAGCACAGATACGCAGTATTTT.

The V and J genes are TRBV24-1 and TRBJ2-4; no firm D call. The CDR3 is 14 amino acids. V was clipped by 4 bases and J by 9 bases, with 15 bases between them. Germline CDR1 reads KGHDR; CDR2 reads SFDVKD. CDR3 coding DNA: TGTGCCACCAGTGAGCCCTCGACGGCTGGCATTCAGTACTTC. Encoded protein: CATSEPSTAGIQYF.

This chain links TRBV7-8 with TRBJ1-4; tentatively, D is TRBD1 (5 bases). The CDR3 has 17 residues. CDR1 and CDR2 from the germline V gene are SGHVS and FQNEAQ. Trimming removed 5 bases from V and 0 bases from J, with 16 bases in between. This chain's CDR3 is CASSQATALSTNEKLFF. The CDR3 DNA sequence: TGTGCCAGCAGCCAAGCGACAGCATTGTCAACTAATGAAAAACTGTTTTTT.

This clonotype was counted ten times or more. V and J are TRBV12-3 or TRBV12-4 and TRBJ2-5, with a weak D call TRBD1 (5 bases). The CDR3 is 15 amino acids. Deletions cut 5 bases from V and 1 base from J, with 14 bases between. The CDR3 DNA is TGTGCCAGCAGTCCCCGACAGTCCCTCCAAGAGACCCAGTACTTC. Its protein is CASSPRQSLQETQYF.

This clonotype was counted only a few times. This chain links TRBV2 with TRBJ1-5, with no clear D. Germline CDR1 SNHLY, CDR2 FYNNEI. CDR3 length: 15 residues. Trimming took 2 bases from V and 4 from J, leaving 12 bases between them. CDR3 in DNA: TGTGCCAGCAGTGAATATTCCAGCGGGAATCAGCCCCAGCATTTT. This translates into CASSEYSSGNQPQHF.

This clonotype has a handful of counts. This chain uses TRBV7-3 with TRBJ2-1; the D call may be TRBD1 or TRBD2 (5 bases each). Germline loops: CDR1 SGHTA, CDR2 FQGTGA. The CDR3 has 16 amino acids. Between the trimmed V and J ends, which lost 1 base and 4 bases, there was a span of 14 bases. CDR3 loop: CASSLRDPSGYNEQFF. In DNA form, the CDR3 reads TGTGCCAGCAGCTTAAGGGACCCTAGTGGGTACAATGAGCAGTTCTTC.